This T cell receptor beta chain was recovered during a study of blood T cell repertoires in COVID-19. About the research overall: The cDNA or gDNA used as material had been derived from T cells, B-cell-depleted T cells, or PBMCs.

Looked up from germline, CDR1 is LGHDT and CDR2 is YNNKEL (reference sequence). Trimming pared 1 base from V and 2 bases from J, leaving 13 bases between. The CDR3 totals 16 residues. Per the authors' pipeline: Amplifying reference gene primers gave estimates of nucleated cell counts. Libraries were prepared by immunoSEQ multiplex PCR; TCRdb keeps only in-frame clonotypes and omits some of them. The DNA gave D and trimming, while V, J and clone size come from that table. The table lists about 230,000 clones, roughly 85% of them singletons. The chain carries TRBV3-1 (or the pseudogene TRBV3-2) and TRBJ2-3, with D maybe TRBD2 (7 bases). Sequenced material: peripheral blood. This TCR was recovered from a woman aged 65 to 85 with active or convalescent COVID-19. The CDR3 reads CASSQGVGGPTDTQYF. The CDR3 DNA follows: TGTGCCAGCAGCCAAGGTGTGGGGGGGCCCACAGATACGCAGTATTTT.